Below are 24 T cell receptor beta chains sequenced from a single sample in a study of a mutant IDH1 vaccine in newly diagnosed glioma (TCRdb year 2021). Their antigens are not known. The time point label corresponds to: week 35, safety follow-up. Each vaccine dose was 300 ug of a 20-mer mutant IDH1 peptide in Montanide, given subcutaneously with topical imiquimod. Libraries came from the immunoSEQ multiplex PCR assay. TCRdb provides this immuneACCESS table in a form limited to in-frame rearrangements. Some clones are lacking; in checked studies, under half of them reflect an unresolved V gene, and why the rest are absent is not known. Counted in this sample were approximately 60,000 clones; 80% to 90% of them appeared once. Around 1.7% of the sample rests with the top ten. The sequencing here drew on PBMCs, taken from a glioma patient whose treatment included an IDH1 peptide vaccine. These receptors were collected from a man aged 40-55 years with glioma.

The rearrangement links TRBV28 to TRBJ2-5; perhaps TRBD1 as D (6 bases). The germline CDR1 and CDR2 sequences are MDHEN and SYDVKM. V gave up 4 bases and J gave up 7 bases, with 19 bases separating them. This CDR3 has 15 amino acids. CDR3 in amino acids: CASSSPDGTPRTQYF. The CDR3 bases are TGTGCCAGCAGTTCGCCAGACGGGACACCCAGGACCCAGTACTTC.

The CDR3 protein is CASSPRTSTDTQYF. As DNA, the CDR3 is TGTGCCAGCTCACCCAGGACCAGCACAGATACGCAGTATTTT. V is TRBV18 and J is TRBJ2-3; no clear D. The length of the CDR3 is 14 residues. Trimming stripped 3 bases from V and 0 bases from J, with 7 bases between. Germline CDR1 KGHSH, CDR2 LQKENI.

This chain connects TRBV7-2 to TRBJ2-1; the D is unclear. The CDR3 has 14 amino acids. Trimming stripped 2 bases from V and 5 bases from J, with 10 bases between. Per germline, CDR1 SGHTA and CDR2 FQGNSA. This chain's CDR3 is CASSLSLLHNEQFF. DNA of the CDR3: TGTGCCAGCAGCTTAAGTCTACTTCACAATGAGCAGTTCTTC.

The rearrangement links TRBV7-2 to TRBJ1-4; D gene unclear. This CDR3 has 14 amino acids. V lost 1 base and J lost 6, with 9 bases in between. CDR1 and CDR2 (germline): SGHTA, FQGNSA. This chain's CDR3 is CASSLGRSYEKLFF. DNA for the CDR3: TGTGCCAGCAGCTTAGGCAGGAGTTATGAAAAACTGTTTTTT.

This clone was seen once. This chain connects TRBV5-1 to TRBJ2-2; 9 bases map to TRBD1. The V and J ends lost 4 bases and 4 bases, in that order; junction bases with no gene match: 5. CDR3 length: 15 amino acids. Germline V CDR1 and CDR2: SGHRS, YFSETQ. The CDR3 bases are TGCGCCAGCAGCGGAATGACAGGGGGCACCGGGGAGCTGTTTTTT. Protein product: CASSGMTGGTGELFF.

The chain recombines TRBV18 with TRBJ2-1, with 9 bases fitting TRBD2. V lost 3 bases, J lost 6 bases, and 9 bases stayed unmatched. CDR1 KGHSH and CDR2 LQKENI come from the germline V gene. This CDR3 region has 16 residues. Here the CDR3 DNA reads TGTGCCAGCTCACCGCCTATTCTAGCGGGAATCAATGAGCAGTTCTTC. Translation gives CASSPPILAGINEQFF.

This chain joins TRBV5-1 and TRBJ1-4; no clear D. The CDR3 covers 14 residues. Trimming removed 5 bases at V and 8 bases at J, with 16 bases between. CDR1 SGHRS and CDR2 YFSETQ come from the germline V gene. The CDR3 DNA is TGCGCCAGCAGGGAGGGTAGGTCGGGAGAAAAACTGTTTTTT. Protein: CASREGRSGEKLFF.

The chain carries TRBV28 and TRBJ1-1; D may be TRBD1 (5 bases). Trimming took 7 bases from V and 10 from J, leaving 16 bases between them. CDR1 is MDHEN, CDR2 SYDVKM, per germline. CDR3 length: 12 amino acids. CDR3 protein: CASNQWGAGAFF. The CDR3 nucleotides read TGTGCCAGCAACCAGTGGGGCGCGGGAGCTTTCTTT. Full variable domain (rest looked up from reference TRBV28 and TRBJ1-1): DVKVTQSSRYLVKRTGEKVFLECVQDMDHENMFWYRQDPGLGLRLIYFSYDVKMKEKGDIPEGYSVSREKKERFSLILESASTNQTSMYLCASNQWGAGAFFGQGTRLTVV.

The chain uses TRBV19 and TRBJ2-5, with 7 nucleotides matching TRBD1. The germline V gene has CDR1 LNHDA and CDR2 SQIVND (reference sequence). V shed 5 bases, J shed 1 base, and the junction held 16 bases outside the gene matches. This CDR3 has 18 amino acids. The DNA for the CDR3 is TGTGCCAGTAGTCGACAGGGAACATGGGGTGGGGCCCAAGAGACCCAGTACTTC. It yields the protein CASSRQGTWGGAQETQYF.

The chain recombines TRBV19 with TRBJ2-3, with D perhaps being TRBD1 or TRBD2 (5 bases each). Germline CDR1 LNHDA, CDR2 SQIVND (reference sequence). V was shortened by 11 bases and J by 6 bases, with 12 bases between the two germline ends. CDR3 length equals 11 residues. CDR3: CACRGRDTQYF. For the CDR3, the DNA is TGTGCCTGCCGGGGCAGGGATACGCAGTATTTT.

The J gene is TRBJ2-7, the V gene TRBV7-9, with D possibly matching TRBD1 (6 bases). The CDR3 is 14 residues long. Trimming shortened V by 5 bases and J by 0 bases, and 11 bases separated the two germline ends. CDR1 SEHNR and CDR2 FQNEAQ come from the germline V gene (reference sequence). The CDR3 region has the DNA TGTGCCAGCAGCCTAGACAGGTACTCCTACGAGCAGTACTTC. Translated, it gives CASSLDRYSYEQYF.

V gene TRBV29-1 combines with J gene TRBJ1-1; no reliable D call. Germline CDR1 SQVTM, CDR2 ANQGSEA. Between the trimmed V and J ends, which lost 5 bases and 2 bases, there was a span of 6 bases. This CDR3 spans 11 amino acids. CDR3 sequence (DNA): TGCAGCGTTTTTACCAACACTGAAGCTTTCTTT. Its protein product is CSVFTNTEAFF.

The genes are TRBV7-3 and TRBJ2-1, with D perhaps being TRBD1 or TRBD2 (5 bases each). CDR3 length equals 14 residues. Looked up from germline, CDR1 is SGHTA and CDR2 is FQGTGA. Trimming removed 4 bases from V and 7 bases from J, with 14 bases in between. The CDR3 DNA reads TGTGCCAGCAGCTCAGGGAGAGTGACTAATGAGCAGTTCTTC. Protein sequence: CASSSGRVTNEQFF.

To note about this clone: The junction and the germline gene differ at one end; a read error may be behind it. The chain uses TRBV5-6 and TRBJ2-1; D is unclear. This CDR3 has 12 amino acids. The germline V gene has CDR1 SGHDT and CDR2 YYEEEE. The chain's CDR3 is CASSLVEVEQFF. The CDR3 nucleotides are TGTGCCAGCAGTTTGGTAGAGGTTGAGCAGTTCTTC.

This chain's CDR3 is CASTSATRSGEQYF. DNA of the CDR3: TGTGCCAGCACCTCAGCGACTCGTTCCGGCGAGCAGTACTTC. V usage is TRBV2 and J usage is TRBJ2-7; no clear D. The CDR3 totals 14 residues. V shed 7 bases and J shed 6 bases, with 19 bases lying between them. Germline assignment: CDR1 SNHLY and CDR2 FYNNEI.

This chain uses TRBV6-4 with TRBJ2-2, with D uncertain. V dropped 3 bases and J dropped 7 bases, with 12 bases sitting between them. Germline loops: CDR1 MRHNA, CDR2 SNTAGT. The CDR3 totals 14 residues. CDR3 residues: CASSEKTDVGELFF. CDR3 coding DNA: TGTGCCAGCAGTGAAAAGACGGACGTCGGGGAGCTGTTTTTT.

A single count supports this clone. This sequence joins TRBV19 and TRBJ1-5; D might be TRBD1 (6 bases). V was shortened by 3 bases and J by 4 bases, with 13 bases between the two germline ends. This CDR3 is 15 amino acids long. Germline V gives CDR1 LNHDA, CDR2 SQIVND (reference sequence). The CDR3 loop reads CASSISGGPNQPQHF. The CDR3 DNA is TGTGCCAGTAGTATCAGTGGGGGGCCGAATCAGCCCCAGCATTTT.

The V gene is TRBV7-2, the J gene TRBJ2-7; 7 bases agree with TRBD2. V lost 5 bases, J lost 4 bases, and 23 bases stayed unmatched. The CDR3 is made up of 19 amino acids. Germline V lookup: CDR1 SGHTA, CDR2 FQGNSA. This CDR3 reads CASSSPSGTNPGSKYEQYF. In nucleotides, the CDR3 is TGTGCCAGCAGCAGTCCCTCCGGGACTAACCCCGGCAGTAAGTACGAGCAGTACTTC. Combining the CDR3 with reference TRBV7-2 and TRBJ2-7 gives the whole variable domain GAGVSQSPSNKVTEKGKDVELRCDPISGHTALYWYRQSLGQGLEFLIYFQGNSAPDKSGLPSDRFSAERTGGSVSTLTIQRTQQEDSAVYLCASSSPSGTNPGSKYEQYFGPGTRLTVT.

This chain joins TRBV9 and TRBJ1-3, with D hard to call. The CDR3 spans 14 residues. Germline CDR1 and CDR2: SGDLS and YYNGEE. V shed 4 bases and J shed 0 bases, with 8 bases lying between them. CDR3 in DNA: TGTGCCAGCAGCAGGGCTTCCTCTGGAAACACCATATATTTT. Residues: CASSRASSGNTIYF.

V and J are TRBV7-8 and TRBJ1-2, with a tentative D call TRBD1 (5 bases). The V end was cut by 1 base, the J end by 0 bases, with 9 bases between. Germline V lookup: CDR1 SGHVS, CDR2 FQNEAQ. This CDR3 is 15 amino acids long. CDR3: CASSLVSGTNYGYTF. The CDR3 nucleotides are TGTGCCAGCAGCTTAGTGTCAGGGACTAACTATGGCTACACCTTC.

This clone was counted a few times. The chain recombines TRBV27 with TRBJ1-1, with D uncertain. CDR3 length equals 13 residues. V was shortened by 2 bases and J by 11 bases, with 15 bases between the two germline ends. CDR1 and CDR2 (germline): MNHEY, SMNVEV (reference sequence). This chain's CDR3 is CASSLKESRPAFF. CDR3 nucleotides: TGTGCCAGCAGTTTAAAGGAGTCACGGCCGGCTTTCTTT.

The rearrangement joins TRBV28 to TRBJ1-5, with D possibly matching TRBD1 (5 bases). V was clipped by 2 bases and J by 2 bases, with 16 bases between them. CDR1 and CDR2 from the germline V gene are MDHEN and SYDVKM. The CDR3 has 17 amino acids. Here the CDR3 reads CASSLIGSWGGNQPQHF. The CDR3 coding sequence is TGTGCCAGCAGTTTAATTGGCAGTTGGGGGGGCAATCAGCCCCAGCATTTT.

This clone has just a few counts. The chain links TRBV6-6 to TRBJ2-3; 13 positions match TRBD2. The ends lost 6 bases at V and 5 bases at J; junction bases unmatched: 5. This CDR3 spans 15 amino acids. The germline V gene encodes CDR1 MNHNY and CDR2 SVGAGI (reference sequence). The CDR3 DNA sequence: TGTGCCAGCAGAACTAGCGGGAGGGCCGGAGATACGCAGTATTTT. Its translation: CASRTSGRAGDTQYF.

This chain links TRBV6-1 with TRBJ1-1; maybe TRBD1 (6 bases). From germline, CDR1 is MNHNS and CDR2 SASEGT. V was pared by 3 bases and J by 4 bases, with 15 bases between. The CDR3 contains 15 residues. CDR3 in amino acids: CASSDRGGVSTEAFF. CDR3 coding DNA: TGTGCCAGCAGTGACAGGGGTGGCGTGAGCACTGAAGCTTTCTTT.